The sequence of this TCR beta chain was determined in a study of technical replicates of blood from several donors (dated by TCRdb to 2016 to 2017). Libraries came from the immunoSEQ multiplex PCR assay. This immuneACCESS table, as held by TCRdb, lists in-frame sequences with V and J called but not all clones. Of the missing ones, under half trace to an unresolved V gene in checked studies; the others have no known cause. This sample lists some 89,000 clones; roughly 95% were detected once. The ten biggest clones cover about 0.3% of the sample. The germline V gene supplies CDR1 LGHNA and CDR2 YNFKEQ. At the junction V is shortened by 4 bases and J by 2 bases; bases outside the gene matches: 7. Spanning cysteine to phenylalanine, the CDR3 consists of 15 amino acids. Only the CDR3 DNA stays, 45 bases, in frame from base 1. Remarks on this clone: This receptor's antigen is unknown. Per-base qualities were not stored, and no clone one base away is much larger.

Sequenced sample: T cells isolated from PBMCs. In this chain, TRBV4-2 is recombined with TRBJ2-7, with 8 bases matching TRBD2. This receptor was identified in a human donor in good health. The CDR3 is CASSPQGAGAYEQYF. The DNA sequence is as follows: TGTGCCAGCAGCCCTCAGGGAGCGGGGGCCTACGAGCAGTACTTC.